This T cell receptor (beta chain) was obtained from a study of blood T cell repertoires in COVID-19. Libraries were prepared by immunoSEQ multiplex PCR; TCRdb keeps only in-frame clonotypes and omits some of them. The table lists 150,000 to 180,000 clones, under 95% of them singletons. The CDR3 sequence is 16 residues long. Germline V gene lookup returns CDR1 MRHNA and CDR2 SNTAGT. V shed 6 bases and J 3 bases; nucleotides not matched to a gene: 12. Sequenced material: peripheral blood. This sequence joins TRBV6-4 and TRBJ2-3; TRBD2 agrees at 7 bases. The receptor was derived from a man aged 45-65 years with acute or convalescent COVID-19. The CDR3 DNA is TGTGCCAGCAGGGAACAACCGGGACTAAAAACAGATACGCAGTATTTT. Translation: CASREQPGLKTDTQYF.